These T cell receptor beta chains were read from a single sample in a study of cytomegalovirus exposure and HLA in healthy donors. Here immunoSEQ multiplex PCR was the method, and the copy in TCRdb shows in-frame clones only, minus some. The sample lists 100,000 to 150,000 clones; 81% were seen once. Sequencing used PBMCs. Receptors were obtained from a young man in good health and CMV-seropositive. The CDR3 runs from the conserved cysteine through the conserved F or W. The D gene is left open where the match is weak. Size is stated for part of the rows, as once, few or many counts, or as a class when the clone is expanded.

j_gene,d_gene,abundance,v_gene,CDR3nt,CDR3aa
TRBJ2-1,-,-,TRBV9,TGTGCCAGCAGCGTAGGAGGGTCACGCTCCTACAATGAGCAGTTCTTC,CASSVGGSRSYNEQFF
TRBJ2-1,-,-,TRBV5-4,TGTGCCAGCAGCTTGGAGAGGGAAGGGGGCAATGAGCAGTTCTTC,CASSLEREGGNEQFF
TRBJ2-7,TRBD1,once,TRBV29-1,TGCAGCGTTGAAGCGCCTTGGGACAGTGGATCCTACGAGCAGTACTTC,CSVEAPWDSGSYEQYF
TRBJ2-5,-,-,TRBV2,TGTGCCAGCAGTGTCAACAGGGAAGAGACCCAGTACTTC,CASSVNREETQYF
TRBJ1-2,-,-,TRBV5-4,TGTGCCAGCAGCCTAGGAATGACGGAGCCGGGGGGCTACACCTTC,CASSLGMTEPGGYTF
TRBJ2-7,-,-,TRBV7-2,TGTGCCAGCAGCTCGGCATACTATACCTACGAGCAGTACTTC,CASSSAYYTYEQYF
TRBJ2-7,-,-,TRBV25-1,TGTGCCAGCAGTGCGGGTGCCTCAGGACAGACATTCTACGAGCAGTACTTC,CASSAGASGQTFYEQYF
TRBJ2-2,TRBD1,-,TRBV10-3,TGTGCCATGGCCGGGACAGGGAACACCGGGGAGCTGTTTTTT,CAMAGTGNTGELFF
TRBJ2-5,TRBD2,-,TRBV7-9,TGTGCCAGCAGCTTATCTCAGCGGGGGTACCAAGAGACCCAGTACTTC,CASSLSQRGYQETQYF
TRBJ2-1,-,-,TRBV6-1,TGTGCCAGCAGTGACTATGGGGGGTACGAGGACCATGAGCAGTTCTTC,CASSDYGGYEDHEQFF
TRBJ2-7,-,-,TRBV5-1,TGCGCCAGCAGCTTGTCGGGGGAGCAGTACTTC,CASSLSGEQYF
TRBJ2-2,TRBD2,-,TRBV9,TGTGCCAGCAGCACCCGCGGGGGGGCGTACACCGGGGAGCTGTTTTTT,CASSTRGGAYTGELFF
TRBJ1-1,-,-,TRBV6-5,TGTGCCAGCAGTTACTCTGGTAGGAACACTGAAGCTTTCTTT,CASSYSGRNTEAFF
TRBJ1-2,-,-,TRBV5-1,TGCGCCAGCAGCCGGACTCACGACTATGGCTACACCTTC,CASSRTHDYGYTF
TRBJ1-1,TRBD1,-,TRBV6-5,TGTGCCAGCACGGGACAGGGGGCTGAAGCTTTCTTT,CASTGQGAEAFF
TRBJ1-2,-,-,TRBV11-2,TGTGCCAGCAGCTTAGCGGGAGGGGACTATGGCTACACCTTC,CASSLAGGDYGYTF
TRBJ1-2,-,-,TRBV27,TGTGCCAGCAGTTTAAGGGCAGGGGATGGCTACACCTTC,CASSLRAGDGYTF
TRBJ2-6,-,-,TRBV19,TGTGCCAGTGCAGGGTCTGTCCTAACGGCGGGGGCCAACGTCCTGACTTTC,CASAGSVLTAGANVLTF
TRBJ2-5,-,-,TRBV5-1,TGCGCCAGCAGCTTCCAGCAAGAGACCCAGTACTTC,CASSFQQETQYF
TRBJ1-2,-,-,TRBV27,TGTGCCAGCAGTTTGCCGTCGGGGTGGGGCTACACCTTC,CASSLPSGWGYTF
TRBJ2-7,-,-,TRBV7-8,TGTGCCAGCAGCTTATTAGGTCGCGGACTCAAGACCTACGAGCAGTACTTC,CASSLLGRGLKTYEQYF
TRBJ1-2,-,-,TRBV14,TGTGCCAGCAGCCAAGGGGCTACAGCGGCTTATGGCTACACCTTC,CASSQGATAAYGYTF
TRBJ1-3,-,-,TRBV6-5,TGTGCCAGCAGTTACGGGGGGGCTGGAAACACCATATATTTT,CASSYGGAGNTIYF
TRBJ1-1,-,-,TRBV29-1,TGCAGCGTTGATAGGGGCACTGAAGCTTTCTTT,CSVDRGTEAFF
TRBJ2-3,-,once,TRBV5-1,TGCGCCACCTCCTTTTACGGGGGAACAGATACGCAGTATTTT,CATSFYGGTDTQYF
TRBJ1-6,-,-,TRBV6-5,TGTGCCAGCGCACAGGTTGAAAATTCACCCCTCCACTTT,CASAQVENSPLHF
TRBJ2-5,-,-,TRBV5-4,TGTGCCACCGCAAAAGACCAGGGGGGCGATTTTAGAGAGACCCAGTACTTC,CATAKDQGGDFRETQYF
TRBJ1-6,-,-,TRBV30,TGTGCCTGGAGTCTCCCGCTCGGGTCACCCCTCCACTTT,CAWSLPLGSPLHF
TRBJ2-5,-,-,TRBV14,TGTGCCAGCAGCCTTGGTTCGTGGGGCGCCTGGGAGACCCAGTACTTC,CASSLGSWGAWETQYF
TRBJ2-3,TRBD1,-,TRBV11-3,TGTGCCAGCAGCCGCAGGGGGCCCACAGATACGCAGTATTTT,CASSRRGPTDTQYF
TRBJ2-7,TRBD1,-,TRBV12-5,TGTGCTAGTGGCCAGACAGGGAACCCCTACGAGCAGTACTTC,CASGQTGNPYEQYF
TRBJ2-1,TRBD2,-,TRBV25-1,TGTGCCAGCGTAGCGGGAGGGCTACTTTACAATGAGCAGTTCTTC,CASVAGGLLYNEQFF
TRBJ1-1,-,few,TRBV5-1,TGCGCCAGCAGCTTGGGAGGGATGAGGAACACTGAAGCTTTCTTT,CASSLGGMRNTEAFF
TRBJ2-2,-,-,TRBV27,TGTGCCAGCAAACTCGGGATCTACTACACCGGGGAGCTGTTTTTT,CASKLGIYYTGELFF
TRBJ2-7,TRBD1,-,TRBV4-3,TGCGCCAGCAGCCAACCAGAACGGGGACAGGCGGAATCCTACGAGCAGTACTTC,CASSQPERGQAESYEQYF
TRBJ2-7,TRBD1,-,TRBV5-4,TGTGCCAGCAGCTCCGGGACAGGGAGGGACGAGCAGTACTTC,CASSSGTGRDEQYF
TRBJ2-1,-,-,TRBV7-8,TGTGCCAGCAGCCTCTCTGGGGCCTCCTACAATGAGCAGTTCTTC,CASSLSGASYNEQFF
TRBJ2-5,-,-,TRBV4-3,TGCGCCAGCAGCCAGACTAGGAGTGATACCCAGTACTTC,CASSQTRSDTQYF
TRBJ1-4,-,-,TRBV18,TGTGCCAGCTCACCTGGCGTAGACAGAATAATCCTTTTT,CASSPGVDRIILF
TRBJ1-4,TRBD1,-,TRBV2,TGTGCCAGCAGTGAAGGGGGGACAGCAAATGAAAAACTGTTTTTT,CASSEGGTANEKLFF
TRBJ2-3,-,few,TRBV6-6,TGTGCCAGCAGTCTAGCCCCATACACAGATACGCAGTATTTT,CASSLAPYTDTQYF
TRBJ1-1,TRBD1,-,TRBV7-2,TGTGCCAGCAGCCCCGAGGTGGGACAGCCAACTGAAGCTTTCTTT,CASSPEVGQPTEAFF
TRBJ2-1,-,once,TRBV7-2,TGTGCCAGCAGCTCCTCCTTAGAGCAGTTCTTC,CASSSSLEQFF
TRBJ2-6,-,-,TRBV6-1,TGTGCCAGCAGTGGACAGGTTGGCTCTGGGGCCAACGTCCTGACTTTC,CASSGQVGSGANVLTF
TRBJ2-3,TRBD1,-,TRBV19,TGTGCCAGTAGTAGGACGGGACAGGGGTCAGATACGCAGTATTTT,CASSRTGQGSDTQYF
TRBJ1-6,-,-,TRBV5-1,TGCGCCAGCAGCTTGGGTTCGGCAGGACCAGGGCATTCACCCCTCCACTTT,CASSLGSAGPGHSPLHF
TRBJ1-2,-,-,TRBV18,TGTGCCAGCTCACCATGGACACCTTCCTATGGCTACACCTTC,CASSPWTPSYGYTF
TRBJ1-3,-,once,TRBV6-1,TGTGCCAGCAATCAACGGGCTGGAAACACCATATATTTT,CASNQRAGNTIYF
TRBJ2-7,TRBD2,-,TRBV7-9,TGTGCCAGCAGCATTGGGGCTAGCGGGTACGAGCAGTACTTC,CASSIGASGYEQYF
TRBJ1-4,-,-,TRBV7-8,TGTGCCAGCAGCTTAACCAGGGGAGAGGGTGAAAAACTGTTTTTT,CASSLTRGEGEKLFF
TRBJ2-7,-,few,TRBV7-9,TGTGCCAGCAGCCCAACTGGTCTCTACGAGCAGTACTTC,CASSPTGLYEQYF
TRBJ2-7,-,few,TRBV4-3,TGCGCCAGCAGCCAAGCCCTGATCGGCTACGAGCAGTACTTC,CASSQALIGYEQYF
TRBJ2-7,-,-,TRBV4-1,TGCGCCAGCAGCCAAGATCACGGGTCTTGGAGGGAGCAGTACTTC,CASSQDHGSWREQYF
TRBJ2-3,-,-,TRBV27,TGTGCCAGTGGACAGTACACAGATACGCAGTATTTT,CASGQYTDTQYF
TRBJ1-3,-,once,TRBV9,TGTGCCAGCAGCGTAGCTGACGGGAGCTCTGGAAACACCATATATTTT,CASSVADGSSGNTIYF
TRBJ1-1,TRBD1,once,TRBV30,TGTGCCTGGAGTACTAACACAGGGGCTGAAGCTTTCTTT,CAWSTNTGAEAFF
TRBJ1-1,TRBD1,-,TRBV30,TGTGCCTGGACCAGACAGGGCACTGAAGCTTTCTTT,CAWTRQGTEAFF
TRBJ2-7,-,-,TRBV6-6,TGTGCCAGCAGTTACTACCTCGACGGGGCCTACGAGCAGTACTTC,CASSYYLDGAYEQYF
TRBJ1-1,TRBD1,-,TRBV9,TGTGCCAGCAGCTTAGGGACAGGGGGTGGCACTGAAGCTTTCTTT,CASSLGTGGGTEAFF
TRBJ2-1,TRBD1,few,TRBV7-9,TGTGCCAGCAGCCGAACCCGACAGGGCGCCAATGAGCAGTTCTTC,CASSRTRQGANEQFF